This T cell receptor (beta chain) was profiled in a study of OX40 agonist ivuxolimab in advanced cancers. In the study overall: Antecedent anti-PD-1, anti-PD-L1 or anti-CTLA-4 therapy was permissible, with 35% to 40% having received some.

On this clone itself: The antigen is undetermined.

V dropped 3 bases and J dropped 3 bases, with 11 bases sitting between them. Germline V gene sequence: CDR1 LNHDA, CDR2 SQIVND (reference sequence). The CDR3 loop spans 14 amino acids. Study-wide findings and caveats: CD4+ T cells averaged fewer expanded clones than CD8+ T cells. Specificity for antigen went undetermined in the expanded peripheral T cells.

Drawing of blood for sampling happened at baseline, at cycle 4 day 1, and at cycle 7 day 1. TCRdb's table, derived via immunoSEQ multiplex PCR, lists solely in-frame clones and lacks some. Of tens of thousands of clones detected, approximately 90% appear once; the ten largest clones hold around 20%. Here the sequenced sample was CD4+ or CD8+ T cells sorted from blood, taken in a trial of the OX40 agonist ivuxolimab. The origin of this receptor is an adult with an advanced solid tumor such as melanoma, head and neck, liver or kidney cancer. This rearrangement joins TRBV19 to TRBJ1-1; D gene unclear. As DNA, the CDR3 is TGTGCCAGTAGTATCGAGAACATCCACACTGAAGCTTTCTTT. It specifies CASSIENIHTEAFF.